Listed below are T cell receptor beta chains from one sample, sequenced in a study of cytomegalovirus exposure and HLA in healthy donors. Sequencing was performed with immunoSEQ multiplex PCR; in TCRdb, only in-frame clones are kept and a portion is missing. The table records 200,000 to 300,000 clones, 84% of them present only once. Sequenced input: PBMCs. These receptors originate from a woman aged 35 to 49 in good health and CMV-seropositive. CDR3s include the opening cysteine and the closing phenylalanine or tryptophan. A D gene is named only where the DNA matches it firmly. Only some rows state a clone size, as once, few, many or a class for expanded clones.

j_call,d_call,v_call,clone_size,cdr3_length,cdr3_aa,cdr3_nt
TRBJ2-3,NA,TRBV5-6,few,13,CASGTGDIGTQYF,TGTGCCAGCGGGACGGGAGATATCGGTACGCAGTATTTT
TRBJ1-6,NA,TRBV6-5,NA,15,CASSSSVGGNSPLHF,TGTGCCAGCAGTTCAAGCGTAGGAGGTAATTCACCCCTCCACTTT
TRBJ1-5,TRBD1,TRBV7-3,NA,16,CSSSLKEGQGYQPQHF,TGTTCCAGCAGCTTAAAAGAGGGACAGGGATATCAGCCCCAGCATTTT
TRBJ1-1,TRBD1,TRBV13,NA,16,CASSDFSGTGNTEAFF,TGTGCCAGCAGCGACTTCTCCGGGACAGGGAACACTGAAGCTTTCTTT
TRBJ2-1,NA,TRBV2,NA,12,CASNLSGNEQFF,TGTGCCAGCAACTTAAGCGGCAATGAGCAGTTCTTC
TRBJ1-2,TRBD1,TRBV28,NA,16,CASTLGQGVTNYGYTF,TGTGCCAGCACCCTGGGACAGGGTGTTACCAACTATGGCTACACCTTC
TRBJ2-4,TRBD2,TRBV7-9,NA,19,CASSLGSGGWGVAKNIQYF,TGTGCCAGCAGCTTAGGAAGCGGGGGGTGGGGAGTAGCCAAAAACATTCAGTACTTC
TRBJ2-1,NA,TRBV11-2,NA,15,CASSLFPGRWNEQFF,TGTGCCAGCAGCTTATTCCCAGGGAGGTGGAATGAGCAGTTCTTC
TRBJ1-2,NA,TRBV2,NA,13,CASSETFTGGYTF,TGTGCCAGCAGTGAGACATTTACTGGTGGCTACACCTTC
TRBJ2-1,NA,TRBV18,once,16,CASSRDGLATYNEQFF,TGTGCCAGCTCACGCGACGGTCTAGCGACGTACAATGAGCAGTTCTTC
TRBJ1-2,NA,TRBV4-3,NA,15,CASSQRSRRAGGYTF,TGCGCCAGCAGCCAGCGGTCCCGGCGGGCGGGGGGCTACACCTTC
TRBJ2-5,NA,TRBV19,NA,15,CASSPEGHFPQTQYF,TGTGCCAGTAGTCCCGAGGGACATTTTCCCCAGACCCAGTACTTC
TRBJ1-1,TRBD1,TRBV11-1,NA,15,CASSIPDRGRTEAFF,TGTGCCAGCAGCATACCGGACAGGGGGAGGACTGAAGCTTTCTTT
TRBJ1-2,NA,TRBV6-1,NA,12,CASSITGIGYTF,TGTGCCAGCAGCATTACGGGGATAGGCTACACCTTC
TRBJ1-5,NA,TRBV28,NA,13,CASIGGDGQPQHF,TGTGCCAGCATAGGAGGGGACGGTCAGCCCCAGCATTTT
TRBJ2-7,TRBD1,TRBV5-1,NA,14,CASSPGQGPYEQYF,TGCGCCAGCAGCCCGGGACAGGGCCCCTACGAGCAGTACTTC
TRBJ1-1,NA,TRBV5-5,NA,12,CASSMGGTEAFF,TGTGCCAGCAGCATGGGAGGCACTGAAGCTTTCTTT
TRBJ1-4,TRBD1,TRBV6-1,few,14,CASDTGDVNEKLFF,TGTGCCAGCGATACAGGGGACGTTAATGAAAAACTGTTTTTT
TRBJ2-3,TRBD2,TRBV28,NA,18,CASSSPSSGRGSTDTQYF,TGTGCCAGCAGTTCCCCTTCTAGCGGGAGGGGGAGCACAGATACGCAGTATTTT
TRBJ2-7,TRBD1,TRBV7-9,once,14,CASSAQGVNYEQYF,TGTGCCAGCAGCGCACAGGGGGTGAACTACGAGCAGTACTTC
TRBJ1-2,TRBD1,TRBV10-3,NA,12,CAIRTGDKGYTF,TGTGCCATCAGGACAGGGGACAAGGGCTACACCTTC
TRBJ2-5,TRBD2,TRBV7-9,NA,16,CASSSAGAGGPGTQYF,TGTGCCAGCAGCTCCGCGGGGGCGGGAGGGCCGGGGACCCAGTACTTC
TRBJ1-5,TRBD1,TRBV19,NA,14,CASTSDRGNQPQHF,TGTGCCAGTACCTCGGACAGGGGCAATCAGCCCCAGCATTTT
TRBJ1-3,NA,TRBV7-9,NA,15,CASSPPRGLDNTIYF,TGTGCCAGCAGCCCTCCACGGGGACTCGACAACACCATATATTTT
TRBJ2-1,TRBD2,TRBV2,NA,13,CASSVAGVNEQFF,TGTGCCAGCAGTGTTGCGGGAGTAAATGAGCAGTTCTTC
TRBJ2-5,TRBD2,TRBV25-1,NA,17,CASSVSGRSLTQETQYF,TGTGCCAGCAGCGTCAGCGGGAGATCCCTGACCCAAGAGACCCAGTACTTC
TRBJ1-2,TRBD1,TRBV5-4,NA,14,CASSPQTGYEGYTF,TGTGCCAGCAGCCCCCAGACAGGGTATGAGGGCTACACCTTC
TRBJ2-5,NA,TRBV13,NA,14,CASSLRTIGETQYF,TGTGCCAGCAGCCTAAGGACTATCGGAGAGACCCAGTACTTC
TRBJ1-2,TRBD1,TRBV5-6,NA,16,CASSLDRQGASYGYTF,TGTGCCAGCAGCTTGGACCGACAGGGGGCTTCGTACGGCTACACCTTC
TRBJ2-7,NA,TRBV7-9,NA,15,CASSSIATSSGEQYF,TGTGCCAGCAGCTCGATCGCGACTAGTTCGGGCGAGCAGTACTTC
TRBJ1-2,NA,TRBV30,NA,15,CAWTPRKCMDYGYTF,TGTGCCTGGACCCCCAGGAAATGTATGGACTATGGCTACACCTTC
TRBJ2-1,NA,TRBV14,NA,16,CASSQVTSLGYNEQFF,TGTGCCAGCAGCCAAGTTACTAGCCTGGGCTACAATGAGCAGTTCTTC
TRBJ1-4,NA,TRBV18,NA,13,CASSKYSNEKLFF,TGTGCCAGCTCAAAATATAGTAATGAAAAACTGTTTTTT
TRBJ2-5,NA,TRBV21-1,NA,17,CASSKRGSGRLEETQYF,TGTGCCAGCAGCAAACGGGGTAGCGGGAGGCTCGAAGAGACCCAGTACTTC
TRBJ2-7,TRBD1,TRBV28,NA,13,CASSQDRGYEQYF,TGTGCCAGCAGTCAGGACAGGGGCTACGAGCAGTACTTC
TRBJ2-7,NA,TRBV7-9,NA,15,CASSPFQGGLVEQYF,TGTGCCAGCAGCCCCTTTCAGGGGGGTTTAGTGGAGCAGTACTTC
TRBJ2-5,NA,TRBV7-2,few,12,CASSLARETQYF,TGTGCCAGCAGCTTAGCCCGAGAGACCCAGTACTTC
TRBJ1-2,TRBD1,TRBV4-2,NA,15,CASSRWDRGNGGYTF,TGTGCCAGCAGCCGCTGGGACAGAGGGAATGGTGGCTACACCTTC
TRBJ1-1,TRBD1,TRBV5-1,NA,14,CASSLMDRGTEAFF,TGCGCCAGCAGCCTGATGGACAGGGGCACTGAAGCTTTCTTT
TRBJ1-3,TRBD1,TRBV30,NA,15,CAWSGQGARGNTIYF,TGTGCCTGGAGTGGCCAGGGGGCGCGGGGAAACACCATATATTTT